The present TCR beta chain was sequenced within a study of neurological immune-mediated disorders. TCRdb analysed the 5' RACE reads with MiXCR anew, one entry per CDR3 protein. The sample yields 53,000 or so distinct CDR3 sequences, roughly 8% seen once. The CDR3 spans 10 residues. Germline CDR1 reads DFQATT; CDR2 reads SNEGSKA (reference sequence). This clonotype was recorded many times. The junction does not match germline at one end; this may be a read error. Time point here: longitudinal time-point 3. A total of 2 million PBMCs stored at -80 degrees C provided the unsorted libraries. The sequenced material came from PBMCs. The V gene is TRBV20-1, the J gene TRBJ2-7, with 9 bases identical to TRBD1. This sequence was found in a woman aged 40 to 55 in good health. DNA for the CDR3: TGCAGTGCCCTCGATACAGGGGGCTCTTTC. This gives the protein CSALDTGGSF.